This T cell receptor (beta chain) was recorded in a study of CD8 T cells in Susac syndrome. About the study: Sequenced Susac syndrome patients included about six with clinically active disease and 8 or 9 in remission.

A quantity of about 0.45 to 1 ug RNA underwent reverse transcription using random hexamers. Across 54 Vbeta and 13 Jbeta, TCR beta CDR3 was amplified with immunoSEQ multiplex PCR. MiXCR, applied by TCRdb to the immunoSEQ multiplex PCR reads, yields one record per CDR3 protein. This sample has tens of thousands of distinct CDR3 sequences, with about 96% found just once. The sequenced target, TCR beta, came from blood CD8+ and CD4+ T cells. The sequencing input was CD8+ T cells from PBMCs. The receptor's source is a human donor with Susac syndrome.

CDR3 residues: CASSAGQGGYNSPLHF. The CDR3 DNA reads TGTGCCAGCAGTGCGGGACAGGGGGGGTATAATTCACCCCTCCACTTT. J is TRBJ1-6 and V is TRBV2, with 11 bases lining up with TRBD1. The trim removed 4 bases at V and 4 bases at J, leaving 3 bases unmatched. This CDR3 has 16 residues. The germline CDR1 and CDR2 sequences are SNHLY and FYNNEI.